This T cell receptor (beta chain) is drawn from a study of cytomegalovirus exposure and HLA in healthy donors. Study outcomes and limitations: The productive fraction for most TCR beta V segments was about 87% or about 30% in an earlier analysis. It was in a later analysis that TCR association rates were seen to vary by HLA locus, highest for DRB1 and lowest for HLA-C.

Germline V gene lookup returns CDR1 SNHLY and CDR2 FYNNEI. The CDR3 length is 12 residues. The PCR contained 60 Vbeta and 13 Jbeta primers. Original methodology: About 11 million of the about 80 million unique TCR beta chains counted in a later analysis were shared. Profiled with immunoSEQ multiplex PCR; TCRdb holds only in-frame clones, not every one. V and J calls and clone size are copied from that table; D and trimming were computed from the DNA. The sample has a few hundred thousand clones; about 93% are singletons. As for this clone: The target antigen is unknown. One end of the junction fails to match germline, which may point to a read error.

The specimen sequenced was PBMCs. This TCR was sampled from a girl aged 2-10 years in good health and CMV-seronegative. The rearrangement uses TRBV2 and TRBJ2-7, with TRBD2 matching over 7 bases. The CDR3 DNA sequence: TGTGCCAGCCACTTGGGAGGGGCCTCGTATGACTTC. Translating gives CASHLGGASYDF.